The 19 T cell receptor beta chains listed next were all sequenced from one sample in a study of Graves' ophthalmopathy and Graves' hyperthyroidism. Amplification of the TCR beta CDR3 regions used RNA transcripts (as template). Following a first-round RT-PCR that used HTBI primers, a second-round multiplex PCR was carried out. TCRdb redid the calling of the multiplex PCR reads with MiXCR, one entry per CDR3 protein. In the table there are a few hundred thousand distinct CDR3 sequences, 15% to 19% of which are singletons. The sample comprised peripheral blood. Receptors were obtained from a woman under 30 with stable Graves' hyperthyroidism.

This clonotype has more than one count but fewer than ten. A much larger clone differs by one base, so this may be a read error. CDR3 sequence: CVSSLGGQYEQYF. The CDR3 DNA reads as TGCGTCAGCAGCTTGGGGGGACAGTACGAGCAGTACTTC. This rearrangement joins TRBV5-1 to TRBJ2-7; TRBD1 might be the D (7 bases). CDR3 length: 13 amino acids. Germline loops: CDR1 SGHRS, CDR2 YFSETQ. The full variable domain, its missing parts supplied by reference TRBV5-1 and TRBJ2-7, is KAGVTQTPRYLIKTRGQQVTLSCSPISGHRSVSWYQQTPGQGLQFLFEYFSETQRNKGNFPGRFSGRQFSNSRSEMNVSTLELGDSALYLCVSSLGGQYEQYFGPGTRLTVT.

There are many counts of this clonotype. The rearrangement uses TRBV29-1 and TRBJ2-2; D not resolved. V was pared by 6 bases and J by 0 bases, with 11 bases between. In germline, CDR1 is SQVTM, CDR2 ANQGSEA. The CDR3 has 14 residues. The CDR3 DNA reads TGCAGCGTCCGACATATTGCGAACACCGGGGAGCTGTTTTTT. Encoded protein: CSVRHIANTGELFF.

This clonotype was seen repeatedly, ten times or more. The chain carries TRBV2 and TRBJ1-2; tentative D call: TRBD1 (6 bases). The CDR3 runs to 13 residues. Trimming cost V 9 bases and J 2 bases, with 13 bases left between them. Per germline, CDR1 SNHLY and CDR2 FYNNEI. The CDR3 DNA is TGTGCCAGACAGGGTATGAAAAACTATGGCTACACCTTC. Translating it yields CARQGMKNYGYTF.

This clonotype was detected many times. This rearrangement joins TRBV7-2 to TRBJ2-7; 7 bases fit TRBD2. There are 14 residues in the CDR3. Per the germline V gene, CDR1 is SGHTA and CDR2 is FQGNSA. The ends lost 4 bases at V and 2 bases at J; junction bases unmatched: 5. The CDR3 bases are TGTGCCAGCAGCTCGTATCGGGGGGCCTACGAGCAGTACTTC. Its translation is CASSSYRGAYEQYF.

This clonotype was recorded at least ten times. The V gene is TRBV2, the J gene TRBJ2-5; D may be TRBD2 (5 bases). CDR1 is SNHLY and CDR2 is FYNNEI in the germline V gene. The length of the CDR3 is 13 residues. V shed 7 bases and J shed 2 bases, with 11 bases lying between them. CDR3 sequence: CASTTDFQETQYF. The CDR3 nucleotides read TGTGCCAGCACCACGGACTTTCAAGAGACCCAGTACTTC.

In this sample, this clonotype turned up many times. The gene calls are TRBV7-9 and TRBJ2-5; no definite D call. V was clipped by 1 base and J by 2 bases, with 11 bases between them. The length of the CDR3 is 15 residues. Germline V gene lookup returns CDR1 SEHNR and CDR2 FQNEAQ (reference sequence). CDR3 bases: TGTGCCAGCAGCTTAGGAAACTACGGTCAAGAGACCCAGTACTTC. It specifies CASSLGNYGQETQYF. Full variable domain (remainder filled in from reference TRBV7-9 and TRBJ2-5): DTGVSQNPRHKITKRGQNVTFRCDPISEHNRLYWYRQTLGQGPEFLTYFQNEAQLEKSRLLSDRFSAERPKGSFSTLEIQRTEQGDSAMYLCASSLGNYGQETQYFGPGTRLLVL.

This clonotype was recorded at least ten times. The chain has TRBV29-1 and TRBJ2-5; D not certain. The germline CDR1 and CDR2 sequences are SQVTM and ANQGSEA. V was clipped by 4 bases and J by 3 bases, with 6 bases between them. There are 11 residues in the CDR3. CDR3 bases: TGCAGCGTTGTACCGGAAGAGACCCAGTACTTC. The encoded protein is CSVVPEETQYF.

This chain links TRBV25-1 with TRBJ2-5; TRBD2 matches 10 bases. V trimming: 3 bases; J trimming: 7 bases; junction bases outside the gene matches: 8. Germline lookup yields CDR1 MGHDK and CDR2 SYGVNS. The CDR3 loop spans 15 amino acids. The DNA for the CDR3 is TGTGCCAGCAGTGAGCGGCTAGCGGGGGTGACGACCCAGTACTTC. Encoded protein: CASSERLAGVTTQYF. Together with reference TRBV25-1 and TRBJ2-5, the CDR3 gives the full variable domain: EADIYQTPRYLVIGTGKKITLECSQTMGHDKMYWYQQDPGMELHLIHYSYGVNSTEKGDLSSESTVSRIRTEHFPLTLESARPSHTSQYLCASSERLAGVTTQYFGPGTRLLVL.

This clonotype was counted at least ten times. The chain carries TRBV2 and TRBJ2-6; no definite D call. Germline V CDR1 and CDR2: SNHLY, FYNNEI. The CDR3 runs 15 residues. V dropped 7 bases and J dropped 4 bases, with 14 bases sitting between them. CDR3 nucleotide sequence: TGTGCCAGCAAAAAGGGATCGCTGGGGGCCAACGTCCTGACTTTC. As protein: CASKKGSLGANVLTF.

This clonotype showed up just a few times. The V and J genes are TRBV3-1 and TRBJ1-2, with unresolved D. V was clipped by 1 base and J by 8 bases, with 11 bases between them. Germline values: CDR1 LGHDT, CDR2 YNNKEL (reference sequence). The CDR3 loop spans 13 amino acids. CDR3 in amino acids: CASSQGLGVGYTF. CDR3 DNA: TGTGCCAGCAGCCAAGGTCTGGGAGTCGGCTACACCTTC.

This clonotype appeared many times. The genes are TRBV12-5 and TRBJ1-5; no clear D gene. The germline CDR1 and CDR2 sequences are LGHNT and FRNRAP. V lost 1 base and J 6 bases, leaving 4 bases between the germline ends. The CDR3 spans 12 residues. CDR3 nucleotides: TGTGCTAGTGGTTTGGGGGCTCAGCCCCAGCATTTT. Protein product: CASGLGAQPQHF. The variable domain in full, with the rest retrieved from reference TRBV12-5 and TRBJ1-5, is DARVTQTPRHKVTEMGQEVTMRCQPILGHNTVFWYRQTMMQGLELLAYFRNRAPLDDSGMPKDRFSAEMPDATLATLKIQPSEPRDSAVYFCASGLGAQPQHFGDGTRLSIL.

This clonotype was seen at least ten times. The chain combines TRBV12-3 or TRBV12-4 with TRBJ2-7; D uncertain. The ends were cut back, 1 base at V and 6 bases at J, with 7 bases in the middle. CDR3 length: 12 amino acids. CDR3 in DNA: TGTGCCAGCAGTTTAGGCAGGCGCGAGCAGTACTTC. Encoded protein: CASSLGRREQYF.

At least ten counts were recorded for this clonotype. The chain employs TRBV7-6 and TRBJ2-7; possibly TRBD2 for D (5 bases). The CDR3 totals 15 residues. Trimming took off 0 bases at V and 0 bases at J, with 9 bases between the two ends. Germline values: CDR1 SGHVS, CDR2 FNYEAQ. CDR3 DNA sequence: TGTGCCAGCAGCTTAGCCGGGGATGGCTCCTACGAGCAGTACTTC. This codes for CASSLAGDGSYEQYF.

This clonotype was seen many times. The J gene is TRBJ1-5, the V gene TRBV6-1; 7 bases agree with TRBD1. The CDR3 is 15 amino acids. With 3 bases clipped from V and 4 bases from J, the junction kept 6 bases outside the gene matches. Germline V gives CDR1 MNHNS, CDR2 SASEGT. The CDR3 reads CASSEGTAKNQPQHF. In nucleotides, the CDR3 is TGTGCCAGCAGTGAGGGGACAGCTAAAAATCAGCCCCAGCATTTT.

This clonotype was seen a few times. This CDR3 is CSAREKDRGRGGYTF. CDR3 bases: TGCAGTGCTAGAGAGAAGGACAGGGGGCGCGGCGGCTACACCTTC. The rearrangement links TRBV20-1 to TRBJ1-2; TRBD1 matches 11 bases. After removal of 0 bases from V and 8 bases from J, the junction contained 8 bases not matched to a gene. The CDR3 loop spans 15 amino acids. In germline, CDR1 is DFQATT, CDR2 SNEGSKA (reference sequence).

This clonotype appeared many times. The rearrangement joins TRBV11-2 to TRBJ1-1; perhaps TRBD1 as D (5 bases). Germline-derived CDR1 and CDR2 are SGHAT and FQNNGV. V was clipped by 3 bases and J by 1 base, with 18 bases between them. The CDR3 length is 17 residues. CDR3 bases: TGTGCCAGCAGCTTTCCACGGGGCGGACACAAGAACACTGAAGCTTTCTTT. Its protein is CASSFPRGGHKNTEAFF.

Many counts were recorded for this clonotype. The CDR3 bases are TGTGCCAGCAGCCAACGGGGTGAAGCTTTCTTT. Translation: CASSQRGEAFF. The chain joins TRBV3-1 to TRBJ1-1; D not certain. The CDR3 is 11 residues long. Trimming took off 2 bases at V and 7 bases at J, with 5 bases between the two ends. From germline, CDR1 is LGHDT and CDR2 YNNKEL (reference sequence).

This clonotype was picked up many times. The genes are TRBV6-5 and TRBJ2-5; 8 bases are shared with TRBD1. In germline, CDR1 is MNHEY, CDR2 SVGAGI. V was clipped by 5 bases and J by 5 bases; unmatched bases: 7. The CDR3 length is 14 residues. As DNA, the CDR3 is TGTGCCAGCAGTCAGGGGGCTCCGGGGGAGACCCAGTACTTC. Its translation is CASSQGAPGETQYF.

This clonotype was observed many times. The CDR3 reads CATSASGRANYGYTF. In nucleotides, the CDR3 is TGTGCCACCAGTGCATCAGGGCGTGCGAACTATGGCTACACCTTC. J is TRBJ1-2 and V is TRBV24-1, with D possibly TRBD1 on 5 matching bases. Deletions cut 5 bases from V and 2 bases from J, with 14 bases between. CDR1 is KGHDR, CDR2 SFDVKD, per germline. This CDR3 has 15 residues.